A selection of T cell receptor beta chains follows, all from one sample in a study of blood T cell repertoires in COVID-19. Data came from immunoSEQ multiplex PCR; TCRdb stores just in-frame clones and leaves some out. The table lists 65,000 to 90,000 clones, 82% of them singletons, with about 3.8% in the top ten. The sequenced material came from peripheral blood. These receptors were obtained from a woman aged 60-75 years with acute or convalescent COVID-19. The CDR3 runs from the conserved cysteine through the conserved F or W. D genes are given only for firm matches. The size of a clone is reported for some rows only, either as once, few or many, or as a class for expanded clones.

CDR3,DNA,D,length,size,V,J
CASSPERRNNEQFF,TGTGCCAGCAGCCCTGAGCGGAGAAACAATGAGCAGTTCTTC,NA,14,NA,TRBV5-4,TRBJ2-1
CASRVASGSSGELFF,TGCGCCAGCAGGGTGGCTAGCGGGAGTTCCGGGGAGCTGTTTTTT,TRBD2,15,NA,TRBV5-1,TRBJ2-2
CASSSRDRGYTEAFF,TGTGCCAGCAGCTCCCGGGACAGGGGCTACACTGAAGCTTTCTTT,TRBD1,15,once,TRBV13,TRBJ1-1
CASSYRGKGDQPQHF,TGTGCCAGCAGTTACCGGGGTAAGGGGGATCAGCCCCAGCATTTT,NA,15,NA,TRBV6-2/TRBV6-3,TRBJ1-5
CASTQAGQGIYEQYF,TGTGCCAGCACCCAAGCGGGACAGGGGATCTACGAGCAGTACTTC,TRBD1,15,NA,TRBV6-5,TRBJ2-7
CASSLSPTVSSGNTIYF,TGCGCCAGCAGCTTGTCCCCGACAGTTAGCTCTGGAAACACCATATATTTT,NA,17,NA,TRBV5-1,TRBJ1-3
CALGGKNSGANVLTF,TGTGCCCTTGGGGGGAAAAACTCTGGGGCCAACGTCCTGACTTTC,NA,15,few,TRBV7-9,TRBJ2-6
CASTETGLRTEAFF,TGTGCCAGTACCGAGACAGGCTTAAGGACTGAAGCTTTCTTT,NA,14,NA,TRBV19,TRBJ1-1
CASSAQGIVGKLFF,TGTGCCAGTAGTGCCCAGGGTATCGTCGGAAAACTGTTTTTT,NA,14,NA,TRBV19,TRBJ1-4
CASSMDRATEAFF,TGTGCCAGCAGCATGGACAGGGCCACTGAAGCTTTCTTT,TRBD1,13,NA,TRBV7-2,TRBJ1-1
CASSHRRGTGHNYGYTF,TGTGCCAGCAGCCACCGAAGGGGGACAGGACACAACTATGGCTACACCTTC,TRBD1,17,NA,TRBV7-9,TRBJ1-2
CASSHRQGQGGYTF,TGTGCCAGCAGCCACCGACAGGGTCAAGGTGGCTACACCTTC,TRBD1,14,once,TRBV3-1/TRBV3-2,TRBJ1-2
CASSLRQGAYNEQFF,TGTGCCAGCAGCCTCCGACAGGGAGCCTACAATGAGCAGTTCTTC,TRBD1,15,NA,TRBV7-9,TRBJ2-1
CASSPRRGQDGYTF,TGTGCCAGCAGCCCTCGCAGGGGGCAAGATGGCTACACCTTC,TRBD1,14,NA,TRBV3-1/TRBV3-2,TRBJ1-2
CASSHGTRVYEQYF,TGTGCCAGCAGCCACGGGACTAGAGTTTACGAGCAGTACTTC,TRBD2,14,NA,TRBV3-1/TRBV3-2,TRBJ2-7
CAISARGAGQPQHF,TGTGCCATCAGTGCTCGGGGGGCGGGACAGCCCCAGCATTTT,NA,14,NA,TRBV10-3,TRBJ1-5
CATSYGAQPQHF,TGTGCCACCAGCTATGGGGCTCAGCCCCAGCATTTT,NA,12,NA,TRBV24-1,TRBJ1-5
CASSLAGINSPLHF,TGTGCCAGTAGTTTGGCCGGGATCAATTCACCCCTCCACTTT,NA,14,NA,TRBV19,TRBJ1-6
CASSRQGYEQYF,TGTGCCAGCAGTCGACAGGGCTACGAGCAGTACTTC,TRBD1,12,NA,TRBV2,TRBJ2-7
CASSYSIQGSYEQYF,TGTGCCAGCAGTTACTCGATTCAGGGTTCTTACGAGCAGTACTTC,NA,15,NA,TRBV6-2/TRBV6-3,TRBJ2-7
CASSQEGLGSYEQYF,TGTGCCAGCAGCCAAGAGGGCCTTGGCTCCTACGAGCAGTACTTC,NA,15,NA,TRBV3-1/TRBV3-2,TRBJ2-7
CASSQGPLQGSGTF,TGTGCCAGCAGCCAAGGCCCCCTACAGGGTTCGGGTACCTTC,NA,14,NA,TRBV27,TRBJ1-2
CASSSQGSNYGYTF,TGCGCCAGCAGCTCCCAGGGATCTAACTATGGCTACACCTTC,NA,14,NA,TRBV5-1,TRBJ1-2
CASSQERTGLKEKLFF,TGTGCCAGCAGCCAAGAAAGGACAGGGTTGAAGGAAAAACTGTTTTTT,TRBD1,16,NA,TRBV4-2,TRBJ1-4
CASSPGLNYGYTF,TGTGCCAGCAGCCCTGGACTGAACTATGGCTACACCTTC,NA,13,NA,TRBV9,TRBJ1-2
CASRGGGTYQETQYF,TGTGCCAGTCGGGGAGGGGGGACGTACCAAGAGACCCAGTACTTC,NA,15,NA,TRBV19,TRBJ2-5
CASSRTSGRLNTGELFF,TGTGCCAGTAGTCGGACTAGCGGGAGACTGAACACCGGGGAGCTGTTTTTT,TRBD2,17,NA,TRBV19,TRBJ2-2
CASSDKSYEQYF,TGTGCCAGCAGTGACAAATCCTACGAGCAGTACTTC,NA,12,NA,TRBV2,TRBJ2-7
CASSYSRRQLNTEAFF,TGTGCCAGCAGTTACTCCAGGAGACAGTTGAACACTGAAGCTTTCTTT,NA,16,NA,TRBV6-5,TRBJ1-1
CASSSGDLYYTDTQYF,TGTGCCAGCAGCTCCGGGGACTTATACTACACAGATACGCAGTATTTT,NA,16,NA,TRBV7-9,TRBJ2-3
CASSTGTGMTDTQYF,TGTGCCAGTAGTACCGGGACAGGGATGACAGATACGCAGTATTTT,TRBD1,15,NA,TRBV19,TRBJ2-3
CASSSYGRGQEIYNEQFF,TGTGCCAGCAGCAGTTACGGCAGGGGCCAAGAAATATACAATGAGCAGTTCTTC,NA,18,NA,TRBV28,TRBJ2-1
CASSFNRDRGGVNTEAFF,TGTGCCAGCAGCTTTAATAGGGACAGGGGAGGGGTGAACACTGAAGCTTTCTTT,TRBD1,18,NA,TRBV2,TRBJ1-1
CATSRDPPQGVRQPQHF,TGTGCCACCAGCAGAGATCCCCCGCAGGGGGTTCGTCAGCCCCAGCATTTT,TRBD1,17,NA,TRBV15,TRBJ1-5
CASSPTGGGNTIYF,TGCGCCAGCAGCCCGACCGGGGGTGGAAACACCATATATTTT,NA,14,NA,TRBV5-1,TRBJ1-3
CATSRGDRANQPQHF,TGTGCCACCAGCAGGGGGGACAGGGCCAATCAGCCCCAGCATTTT,TRBD1,15,NA,TRBV15,TRBJ1-5
CASSYGASQPQHF,TGTGCCAGCAGTTACGGGGCTAGTCAGCCCCAGCATTTT,NA,13,NA,TRBV6-6,TRBJ1-5
CASSIRDSHTDTQYF,TGTGCCAGTAGTATAAGGGACAGTCACACAGATACGCAGTATTTT,TRBD1,15,NA,TRBV19,TRBJ2-3
CASSPPSRVETEAFF,TGTGCCAGCTCACCACCAAGCAGGGTAGAAACTGAAGCTTTCTTT,NA,15,NA,TRBV18,TRBJ1-1
CASSFGMSGNTIYF,TGTGCCAGCAGTTTCGGGATGTCTGGAAACACCATATATTTT,NA,14,once,TRBV28,TRBJ1-3
CASSLENYGYTF,TGTGCCAGCAGTCTGGAGAACTATGGCTACACCTTC,NA,12,once,TRBV28,TRBJ1-2
CASRRGQGSQKSAGNNNGYTF,TGTGCCAGCAGACGGGGACAGGGTAGTCAAAAGTCGGCGGGGAACAATAATGGCTACACCTTC,TRBD1,21,NA,TRBV27,TRBJ1-2
CASSEPGQGRSGANVLTF,TGTGCCAGCAGTGAACCGGGACAGGGGCGCTCTGGGGCCAACGTCCTGACTTTC,TRBD1,18,NA,TRBV6-1,TRBJ2-6
CATSARRGASVFNEQFF,TGTGCCACCAGTGCCCGACGGGGAGCATCGGTTTTTAATGAGCAGTTCTTC,NA,17,NA,TRBV24-1,TRBJ2-1